The clone carrying this T cell receptor (beta chain) was observed a handful of times. The antigen is unknown. As to time point: week 35, safety follow-up. Every single dose of the vaccine, 300 ug of mutant IDH1 20-mer peptide, came with topical imiquimod. The donors' diagnosis was new WHO grade 3 or 4 astrocytoma that was IDH1-mutant and ATRX-lost. The method was immunoSEQ multiplex PCR; TCRdb's version includes in-frame clones alone and lacks a portion of them. The repertoire includes around 30,000 clones, about 80% of them detected once, and under 4% sits in the top ten. This sample is part of a study of a mutant IDH1 vaccine in newly diagnosed glioma. Looking at the study overall: There were about 60% males and approximately 38% females among treated patients, whose mean age was about 41 years.

V was shortened by 5 bases and J by 1 base, with 9 bases between the two germline ends. The CDR3 runs to 15 residues. Germline CDR1 and CDR2: SGHVS and FQNEAQ. Regarding the study as a whole: Patients showed vaccine-induced immune responses at a rate of approximately 93%. Apparently unrelated to pseudoprogression were changes in the top peripheral T cell clonotypes.

This material consisted of PBMCs, taken from a glioma patient whose treatment included an IDH1 peptide vaccine. This TCR derives from a man between 40 and 49 years old with glioma. Some clones in this sample may be carry-over from other donors' samples. The chain joins TRBV7-8 to TRBJ2-6; D is unclear. The CDR3 spells CASSPAESGANVLTF. As DNA, the CDR3 is TGTGCCAGCAGCCCCGCCGAGTCTGGGGCCAACGTCCTGACTTTC.